The subject of this entry is one T cell receptor beta chain. Its antigen specificity is not known. No per-base quality is available; no much larger clone lies one base away. CDR1 MNHEY and CDR2 SMNVEV were looked up in the germline V gene (reference sequence). V is trimmed back by 5 bases and J by 6 bases, and the junction contains 7 bases that no gene match accounts for. CDR3 length: 14 amino acids, cysteine to phenylalanine. The read is trimmed to its CDR3 DNA, 42 bases read in frame from base 1. This sample was included in a study of blood T cell repertoires in COVID-19 (dated by TCRdb to the early 2020s). Regarding the study in general: Samples covering the acute and convalescent phases of COVID-19 were provided by collaborators in the United States, Italy and Spain. The material from the prospective study consisted of cDNA or gDNA derived from T cells, B-cell-depleted T cells, or PBMCs. The dataset comprised deeply sampled blood TCRbeta repertoires from subjects exposed to, actively infected with, or recovered from COVID-19. A freely available public database, intended as a resource for researchers studying the immune response to SARS-CoV-2, is where the repertoires were released. Samples came from the ongoing ImmuneRACE study (first 160 participants) plus 1,254 subjects from 6 global collaborators. A de-identified subject ID, COVID-19 status, age in years and sex were almost always included in the sample metadata. HLA class I and class II types, where available, came from metadata supplied by the sample provider rather than from assay-based typing.

Each collaborating institution followed its own protocols to collect whole blood in K2EDTA tubes. Collaborator samples were shipped for TCRbeta analysis as frozen whole blood, isolated PBMCs, or DNA extracted from either sample type. TCRbeta CDR3 regions were amplified from genomic DNA using the immunoSEQ Assay, a bias-controlled multiplex PCR. Regarding the original processing steps: The number of nucleated cells in each sample was estimated by amplification of reference gene primers within the assay. To quantify the absolute abundance of each unique TCRbeta CDR3 rearrangement, sequence reads were collapsed and filtered. Productive Simpson clonality was computed per sample as the square root of Simpson's diversity index over productive rearrangements. TCRdb took this table from immuneACCESS and kept in-frame rearrangements with V and J called. Such tables lack part of the clones; where checked against another copy, unresolved V genes explain under half of the gap, and the rest is unexplained. The V and J calls and clone size were taken over from that table, and D and trimming were inferred from the DNA. Within this sample are around 270,000 clones, with 87% of them counted one time only. The top ten clones comprise over 2% of the sample.

General findings and caveats noted by the study authors: How much clinical and demographic metadata was included differed by source and by participant, and the metadata was provided uncurated.

The receptor was isolated from a woman aged 50 to 60 with acute or convalescent COVID-19. Here the chain combines TRBV27 and TRBJ2-7, and 10 junctional nucleotides match TRBD2. The sample comprised peripheral blood. At the DNA level, the sequence is TGTGCCAGCAGTCTAGCGGGAGCTAGCCGCGAGCAGTACTTC. This codes for CASSLAGASREQYF.